This passage covers 10 T cell receptor beta chains from one sample sequenced in a study of blood T cell repertoires in COVID-19. TCRdb's copy holds only in-frame clones and misses some; the assay was immunoSEQ multiplex PCR. The profile shows about 180,000 clones, approximately 87% of them singletons. The sample was peripheral blood. The receptors were sampled from a woman between 70 and 85 years old with COVID-19, enrolled during active disease.

The rearrangement links TRBV11-3 to TRBJ2-3, with D maybe TRBD1 (6 bases). Per germline, CDR1 SGHNT and CDR2 YENEEA. The CDR3 covers 15 residues. Trimming cost V 2 bases and J 3 bases, with 12 bases left between them. CDR3 amino acids: CASSLTGQQTDTQYF. For the CDR3, the DNA is TGTGCCAGCAGCTTAACCGGACAGCAGACAGATACGCAGTATTTT. Combining the CDR3 with reference TRBV11-3 and TRBJ2-3 gives the whole variable domain EAGVVQSPRYKIIEKKQPVAFWCNPISGHNTLYWYLQNLGQGPELLIRYENEEAVDDSQLPKDRFSAERLKGVDSTLKIQPAELGDSAVYLCASSLTGQQTDTQYFGPGTRLTVL.

The genes are TRBV5-1 and TRBJ2-3; D might be TRBD1 (8 bases). CDR1 and CDR2 from the germline V gene are SGHRS and YFSETQ. Trimming removed 1 base at V and 4 bases at J, with 16 bases between. The CDR3 sequence is 16 residues long. The CDR3 DNA reads as TGCGCCAGCAGCTTGATGGACACAGGGGGGGCAGATACGCAGTATTTT. The encoded protein is CASSLMDTGGADTQYF. The complete variable domain, with remaining parts taken from reference TRBV5-1 and TRBJ2-3, reads KAGVTQTPRYLIKTRGQQVTLSCSPISGHRSVSWYQQTPGQGLQFLFEYFSETQRNKGNFPGRFSGRQFSNSRSEMNVSTLELGDSALYLCASSLMDTGGADTQYFGPGTRLTVL.

The rearrangement joins TRBV2 to TRBJ2-7; 12 bases agree with TRBD1. V lost 6 bases to trimming and J lost 3 bases; unmatched junction nucleotides: 6. Germline-derived CDR1 and CDR2 are SNHLY and FYNNEI. The CDR3 runs to 15 residues. The CDR3 is CASRGQGADFYEQYF. CDR3 bases: TGTGCCAGCAGGGGACAGGGGGCGGATTTCTACGAGCAGTACTTC.

The rearrangement links TRBV30 to TRBJ2-2; perhaps TRBD2 as D (7 bases). The germline V gene encodes CDR1 GTSNPN and CDR2 SVGIG (reference sequence). V shed 3 bases and J shed 4 bases, with 18 bases lying between them. This CDR3 spans 16 amino acids. CDR3 in DNA: TGTGCCTGGAGCCTACTGGGGGGGCACGGCACCGGGGAGCTGTTTTTT. It codes for CAWSLLGGHGTGELFF.

Here the CDR3 reads CASSLASGSSYNEQFF. The CDR3 DNA follows: TGTGCCAGCAGCTTAGCGTCAGGAAGCTCCTACAATGAGCAGTTCTTC. The chain combines TRBV11-1 with TRBJ2-1; D gene unclear. The germline V and J ends were trimmed by 0 bases and 0 bases, with 9 bases remaining between them. Germline CDR1 reads SGHAT; CDR2 reads FQDESV (reference sequence). The CDR3 contains 16 residues.

This clone was counted a single time. The chain joins TRBV3-1 (or the pseudogene TRBV3-2) to TRBJ1-2; D is unresolved. The germline V gene encodes CDR1 LGHDT and CDR2 YNNKEL (reference sequence). CDR3 length: 12 amino acids. The germline V and J ends were trimmed by 3 bases and 8 bases, with 10 bases remaining between them. CDR3 DNA: TGTGCCAGCAGCCACCTGAGGATGGGCTACACCTTC. It codes for CASSHLRMGYTF.

This clone was detected only a few times. V and J are TRBV9 and TRBJ1-6; the match to TRBD1 covers 7 bases. The CDR3 loop spans 15 amino acids. Germline V gene data show CDR1 as SGDLS and CDR2 as YYNGEE. After removal of 4 bases from V and 7 bases from J, the junction contained 8 bases not matched to a gene. CDR3 DNA: TGTGCCAGCAGCTACACCGACAGGGCAAATTCACCCCTCCACTTT. It encodes CASSYTDRANSPLHF.

The chain links TRBV10-3 to TRBJ2-2, with 11 bases aligning to TRBD2. The germline V gene has CDR1 ENHRY and CDR2 SYGVKD. Trimming at V came to 3 bases and at J to 2 bases, leaving 2 bases not matched to a gene. CDR3 length: 16 amino acids. Here the CDR3 reads CAISDGTSGNTGELFF. CDR3 sequence (DNA): TGTGCCATCAGTGACGGGACTAGCGGAAACACCGGGGAGCTGTTTTTT.

This chain joins TRBV12-3 or TRBV12-4 and TRBJ2-7, with D possibly being TRBD2 (5 bases). The CDR3 runs 13 residues. V was clipped by 10 bases and J by 3 bases, with 16 bases between them. This CDR3 reads CATGVGINYEQYF. In nucleotides, the CDR3 is TGTGCCACCGGAGTCGGGATTAACTACGAGCAGTACTTC.

The V gene is TRBV30, the J gene TRBJ2-2, with 7 bases lining up with TRBD1. This CDR3 has 14 amino acids. J lost 3 bases, V lost 4 bases, and 5 bases had no gene match. Germline V gene lookup returns CDR1 GTSNPN and CDR2 SVGIG (reference sequence). DNA of the CDR3: TGTGCCTGGACAAGGGACAGCTACACCGGGGAGCTGTTTTTT. This gives the protein CAWTRDSYTGELFF.